This T cell receptor beta chain emerged from a study of beta chain features in type 1 diabetes. Notes on the study in general: Moderate but significant shortening of TCRB CDR3s was recorded in all four CD4+ subsets from Type 1 diabetes patients.

Of the isolated RNA, all was reverse transcribed, and so the sequenced material was expressed TCRB transcripts. Data came from immunoSEQ multiplex PCR; TCRdb stores just in-frame clones and leaves some out. The sample contains under 400,000 clones, less than 15% of which appear only once. Over 95% purity was reached by all sorted populations. This CDR3 is built from 15 residues. Germline lookup yields CDR1 LGHNA and CDR2 YNFKEQ. Trimming took off 1 base at V and 2 bases at J, with 11 bases between the two ends. This clone turned up a few times. Its specificity is unknown. The chain couples TRBV4-2 to TRBJ1-2, with a weak D call TRBD1 (5 bases). Sequenced material: central memory CD4+ T cells from blood. This clonotype was sampled from a man aged 25-45 years in good health. The CDR3 spells CASSQVVRENYGYTF. CDR3 nucleotides: TGTGCCAGCAGCCAAGTCGTCAGGGAAAACTATGGCTACACCTTC.